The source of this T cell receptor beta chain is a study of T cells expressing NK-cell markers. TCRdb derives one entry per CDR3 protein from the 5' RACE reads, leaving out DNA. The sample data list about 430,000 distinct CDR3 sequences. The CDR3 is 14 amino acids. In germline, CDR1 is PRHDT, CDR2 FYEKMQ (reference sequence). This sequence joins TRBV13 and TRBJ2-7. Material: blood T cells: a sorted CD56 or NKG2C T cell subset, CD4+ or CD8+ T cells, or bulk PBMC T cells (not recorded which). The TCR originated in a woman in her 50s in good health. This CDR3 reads CASSLWQGSYEQYF.